What follows are 27 T cell receptor beta chains derived from one specimen sequenced in a study of blood T cell repertoires in COVID-19. Profiled with immunoSEQ multiplex PCR; TCRdb holds only in-frame clones, not every one. The data show about 170,000 clones, approximately 90% seen once. Sequencing was carried out using PBMCs or T cells enriched from blood (not recorded which). The receptors were sampled from a woman younger than 35 who had recovered from COVID-19.

This rearrangement joins TRBV20-1 to TRBJ2-1, with D perhaps matching TRBD1 (5 bases). The CDR3 length is 11 residues. Germline CDR1 reads DFQATT; CDR2 reads SNEGSKA (reference sequence). The ends were cut back, 3 bases at V and 7 bases at J, with 7 bases in the middle. CDR3 DNA: TGCAGTGCTAGTCCAGGGAATGAGCAGTTCTTC. It translates to CSASPGNEQFF.

This sequence joins TRBV13 and TRBJ2-7; 7 bases line up with TRBD2. Germline V gives CDR1 PRHDT, CDR2 FYEKMQ (reference sequence). The junction had 6 bases not matched to a gene; V was cut back by 3 bases and J by 4 bases. CDR3 length: 14 residues. The DNA of the CDR3 is TGTGCCAGCAGCTTCTCTAGCGGATTATACGAGCAGTACTTC. Protein product: CASSFSSGLYEQYF.

The chain combines TRBV2 with TRBJ1-2; D unclear. In germline, CDR1 is SNHLY, CDR2 FYNNEI. V lost 6 bases and J lost 7, with 12 bases in between. This CDR3 has 12 residues. CDR3 coding DNA: TGTGCCAGCAGGGGGAGGGCAGGTGGCTACACCTTC. Its protein product is CASRGRAGGYTF.

V gene TRBV4-1 combines with J gene TRBJ2-7; 9 positions match TRBD1. The CDR3 covers 13 residues. Germline V CDR1 and CDR2: MGHRA, YSYEKL. V gave up 1 base and J gave up 7 bases; unmatched junction bases: 2. CDR3 sequence: CASSQGQGVEQYF. CDR3 nucleotides: TGCGCCAGCAGCCAAGGACAGGGGGTAGAGCAGTACTTC.

The chain uses TRBV18 and TRBJ2-2; D unclear. Germline V gene data show CDR1 as KGHSH and CDR2 as LQKENI. V dropped 5 bases and J dropped 1 base, with 8 bases sitting between them. The CDR3 has 14 residues. The CDR3 protein is CASSWQVNTGELFF. The CDR3 nucleotides read TGTGCCAGCTCATGGCAGGTGAACACCGGGGAGCTGTTTTTT.

This clone was found once. The chain couples TRBV27 to TRBJ2-2; D not resolved. Germline V gene data show CDR1 as MNHEY and CDR2 as SMNVEV (reference sequence). The CDR3 runs 14 residues. V gave up 2 bases and J gave up 1 base, with 5 bases separating them. For the CDR3, the DNA is TGTGCCAGCAGTTTAGTAGTGAACACCGGGGAGCTGTTTTTT. Translation gives CASSLVVNTGELFF.

This clone was counted only a few times. The chain is built from TRBV15 and TRBJ1-4; D is undetermined. V shed 6 bases and J shed 5 bases, with 16 bases lying between them. The CDR3 spans 15 residues. Germline CDR1 and CDR2: LNHNV and YYDKDF (reference sequence). Here the CDR3 DNA reads TGTGCCACCAGAGACTACGGGAGCTTAAATGAAAAACTGTTTTTT. Residues: CATRDYGSLNEKLFF.

The chain employs TRBV27 and TRBJ2-7; D is ambiguous. The CDR3 spans 14 residues. Trimming took 2 bases from V and 3 from J, leaving 11 bases between them. Germline-derived CDR1 and CDR2 are MNHEY and SMNVEV (reference sequence). CDR3 amino acids: CASSLGRVGYEQYF. Written as DNA, the CDR3 is TGTGCCAGCAGTTTAGGGCGCGTCGGCTACGAGCAGTACTTC.

This chain links TRBV4-1 with TRBJ2-1, with D perhaps matching TRBD1 (5 bases). The CDR3 consists of 16 residues. Trimming left V 4 bases short and J 8 bases short, with 21 bases between. Germline lookup yields CDR1 MGHRA and CDR2 YSYEKL. The CDR3 DNA sequence: TGCGCCAGCAGCCTTGCAGGGTCACTCCTTGACGATGAGCAGTTCTTC. Its translation: CASSLAGSLLDDEQFF.

The V call is TRBV5-1, the J call TRBJ2-3; TRBD1 agrees at 9 bases. Germline values: CDR1 SGHRS, CDR2 YFSETQ. The V and J ends lost 7 bases and 2 bases, in that order; junction bases with no gene match: 2. The CDR3 is made up of 13 amino acids. The CDR3 spells CASGTGTTDTQYF. In DNA form, the CDR3 reads TGCGCCAGCGGGACAGGGACCACAGATACGCAGTATTTT.

The chain couples TRBV7-2 to TRBJ2-7; TRBD1 matches 9 bases. The CDR3 totals 14 residues. V was clipped by 5 bases and J by 4 bases; unmatched bases: 6. CDR1 SGHTA and CDR2 FQGNSA come from the germline V gene. CDR3 sequence (DNA): TGTGCCAGCAGCCCTGAGACAGGGGGGTACGAGCAGTACTTC. Amino acid sequence: CASSPETGGYEQYF.

The V and J genes are TRBV9 and TRBJ2-3, with 7 positions matching TRBD2. Looked up from germline, CDR1 is SGDLS and CDR2 is YYNGEE. Trimming removed 7 bases from V and 1 base from J; junction bases left unmatched: 6. CDR3 length: 14 amino acids. CDR3 sequence: CASGGSGGTDTQYF. CDR3 DNA sequence: TGTGCCAGCGGCGGGAGTGGCGGCACAGATACGCAGTATTTT. Drawing the rest from reference TRBV9 and TRBJ2-3, the complete variable domain is DSGVTQTPKHLITATGQRVTLRCSPRSGDLSVYWYQQSLDQGLQFLIQYYNGEERAKGNILERFSAQQFPDLHSELNLSSLELGDSALYFCASGGSGGTDTQYFGPGTRLTVL.

CDR3 in amino acids: CASSQVGGYTDTQYF. CDR3 in DNA: TGTGCCAGCAGCCAAGTGGGAGGGTACACAGATACGCAGTATTTT. The V and J genes are TRBV4-2 and TRBJ2-3; 7 positions agree with TRBD2. The CDR3 consists of 15 residues. Germline trimming cut 1 base from V and 2 bases from J; bases unmatched to any gene: 3. Germline V lookup: CDR1 LGHNA, CDR2 YNFKEQ.

The chain combines TRBV7-3 with TRBJ2-3; D possibly corresponds to TRBD2 (5 bases). CDR1 and CDR2 (germline): SGHTA, FQGTGA. This CDR3 has 14 residues. Between the trimmed V and J ends, which lost 5 bases and 0 bases, there was a span of 9 bases. The CDR3 protein is CASSHRTSTDTQYF. The CDR3 DNA follows: TGTGCCAGCAGCCACCGGACTAGCACAGATACGCAGTATTTT.

The V gene is TRBV29-1, the J gene TRBJ2-7; 8 positions match TRBD2. With 5 bases clipped from V and 4 bases from J, the junction kept 19 bases outside the gene matches. Germline V gene data show CDR1 as SQVTM and CDR2 as ANQGSEA. The CDR3 consists of 17 residues. CDR3 amino acids: CSVYLAGTRSRSYEQYF. The CDR3 DNA is TGCAGCGTTTACCTGGCCGGGACTAGGTCTAGGTCTTACGAGCAGTACTTC.

The V and J genes are TRBV11-1 and TRBJ2-3; 9 bases are shared with TRBD1. J was trimmed by 4 bases and V by 5 bases; bases with no gene match: 7. This CDR3 comprises 15 residues. CDR1 SGHAT and CDR2 FQDESV come from the germline V gene (reference sequence). The CDR3 DNA reads as TGTGCCAGCAGCCAACAACAGGGGGCATCAGATACGCAGTATTTT. This encodes CASSQQQGASDTQYF.

The rearrangement links TRBV5-1 to TRBJ2-3; D ambiguous. This CDR3 region has 12 residues. CDR1 is SGHRS and CDR2 is YFSETQ in the germline V gene. The V end was cut by 0 bases, the J end by 6 bases, with 5 bases between. The CDR3 DNA follows: TGCGCCAGCAGCTTGGGCCAGGATACGCAGTATTTT. Amino acids: CASSLGQDTQYF. The complete variable domain, with remaining parts taken from reference TRBV5-1 and TRBJ2-3, reads KAGVTQTPRYLIKTRGQQVTLSCSPISGHRSVSWYQQTPGQGLQFLFEYFSETQRNKGNFPGRFSGRQFSNSRSEMNVSTLELGDSALYLCASSLGQDTQYFGPGTRLTVL.

This rearrangement joins TRBV19 to TRBJ2-3; 7 nucleotides line up with TRBD2. With V trimmed by 4 bases and J by 4 bases, 11 bases remained unmatched. CDR1 and CDR2 from the germline V gene are LNHDA and SQIVND (reference sequence). The CDR3 totals 16 residues. The CDR3 loop reads CASSTTGGSFADTQYF. The CDR3 DNA sequence: TGTGCCAGTAGTACCACGGGCGGGAGCTTCGCAGATACGCAGTATTTT.

The chain is built from TRBV7-9 and TRBJ1-3; a possible D gene is TRBD1 (6 bases). The CDR3 totals 16 residues. Germline CDR1 and CDR2: SEHNR and FQNEAQ (reference sequence). V was shortened by 2 bases and J by 6 bases, with 17 bases between the two germline ends. DNA of the CDR3: TGTGCCAGCAGCTTATCATCCTGGGGGCGTCAAAACACCATATATTTT. Its protein product is CASSLSSWGRQNTIYF. The full variable domain, completed using reference TRBV7-9 and TRBJ1-3, is DTGVSQNPRHKITKRGQNVTFRCDPISEHNRLYWYRQTLGQGPEFLTYFQNEAQLEKSRLLSDRFSAERPKGSFSTLEIQRTEQGDSAMYLCASSLSSWGRQNTIYFGEGSWLTVV.

CDR3 loop: CASSHAPGQPQHF. In DNA, the CDR3 is TGCGCCAGCAGCCACGCTCCGGGGCAGCCCCAGCATTTT. The J gene is TRBJ1-5, the V gene TRBV4-1; D is unclear. This CDR3 is 13 amino acids long. Trimming took off 3 bases at V and 7 bases at J, with 10 bases between the two ends. Germline V gene data show CDR1 as MGHRA and CDR2 as YSYEKL.

The table lists this clone with a count of one. The chain uses TRBV4-2 and TRBJ2-1, with TRBD2 matching 14 bases. The ends lost 4 bases at V and 5 bases at J; junction bases unmatched: 7. Per the germline V gene, CDR1 is LGHNA and CDR2 is YNFKEQ. The CDR3 runs 17 residues. The CDR3 protein is CASSPRGLAGVNNEQFF. In DNA, the CDR3 is TGTGCCAGCAGCCCCCGGGGACTAGCGGGAGTTAACAATGAGCAGTTCTTC.

V usage is TRBV10-3 and J usage is TRBJ2-3, with 10 bases that match TRBD2. Germline loops: CDR1 ENHRY, CDR2 SYGVKD. V trimming: 3 bases; J trimming: 4 bases; junction bases outside the gene matches: 7. The CDR3 length is 16 residues. CDR3 protein: CAISDRASGSADTQYF. The CDR3 DNA follows: TGTGCCATCAGTGATCGGGCTAGCGGGAGTGCAGATACGCAGTATTTT.

The rearrangement links TRBV5-1 to TRBJ2-1; 13 nucleotides line up with TRBD2. Germline V lookup: CDR1 SGHRS, CDR2 YFSETQ. This CDR3 is built from 15 residues. With 1 base clipped from V and 7 bases from J, the junction kept 2 bases outside the gene matches. This chain's CDR3 is CASSLTSGRVNEQFF. As DNA, the CDR3 is TGCGCCAGCAGCTTGACTAGCGGGAGGGTAAATGAGCAGTTCTTC.

The V and J genes are TRBV4-1 and TRBJ1-5; weak D call: TRBD1 (5 bases). The V end was cut by 1 base, the J end by 2 bases, with 12 bases between. This CDR3 spans 16 amino acids. The germline gives CDR1 MGHRA, CDR2 YSYEKL. This CDR3 is CASSQVGEGGNQPQHF. Written as DNA, the CDR3 is TGCGCCAGCAGCCAAGTAGGGGAAGGGGGCAATCAGCCCCAGCATTTT.

The chain is built from TRBV9 and TRBJ1-3; 12 nucleotides agree with TRBD1. CDR1 and CDR2 (germline): SGDLS, YYNGEE. The CDR3 runs 19 residues. Unmatched junction bases numbered 13, after V lost 3 bases and J lost 3 bases. CDR3 sequence: CASSAAVGDRGRSGNTIYF. In DNA form, the CDR3 reads TGTGCCAGCAGCGCCGCGGTGGGGGACAGGGGGCGCAGTGGAAACACCATATATTTT.

The table lists this clone with a count of one. The chain carries TRBV7-9 and TRBJ1-3; possibly TRBD1 for D (6 bases). V was shortened by 4 bases and J by 4 bases, with 23 bases between the two germline ends. Germline V gene data show CDR1 as SEHNR and CDR2 as FQNEAQ (reference sequence). The CDR3 consists of 18 residues. The CDR3 DNA reads as TGTGCCAGCAGCTCGCGACCGGGACACAGAATGGGCGGAAACACCATATATTTT. Translated: CASSSRPGHRMGGNTIYF.

The rearrangement joins TRBV6-1 to TRBJ2-4; no clear D gene. V was trimmed by 1 base and J by 8 bases, leaving 9 bases between them. CDR3 size: 13 residues. Germline V gene data show CDR1 as MNHNS and CDR2 as SASEGT. The CDR3 loop is CASSEGLVDIQYF. The CDR3 DNA sequence: TGTGCCAGCAGTGAAGGGCTCGTGGACATTCAGTACTTC.